This note documents a single T cell receptor beta chain sequence. Its matching antigen is unknown. The data are from a study of vaccination effects on CD4 cells after COVID-19. Some clones are missing from TCRdb's copy, which holds only in-frame ones; the method was immunoSEQ multiplex PCR. The data show roughly 25,000 clones, around 70% seen once. V was cut by 2 bases and J by 0 bases, with 12 bases left in between. The CDR3 extends over 16 amino acids. Germline lookup yields CDR1 SGHAT and CDR2 FQNNGV. Sequencing was preceded by expansion of antigen-specific CD4+ T cells with viral peptide pools in the ViraFEST assay. It was after approximately 10 days of culture that CD4+ T cells were isolated. All study participants received two doses of BNT162b2 or mRNA-1273 vaccine. None of these healthy vaccinees had been infected with SARS-CoV-2 before vaccination. Cultures had half their medium replaced with IL-2 medium on days 3 and 7.

The sequence derives from a human donor who received a COVID-19 vaccine. V and J are TRBV11-2 and TRBJ2-3, with D possibly being TRBD2 (5 bases). Material: CD4+ T cells from PBMCs cultured with SARS-CoV-2 spike peptides, obtained after COVID-19 vaccination. The CDR3 here is CASSLMMTTSTDTQYF. The CDR3 DNA follows: TGTGCCAGCAGCTTAATGATGACTACCAGCACAGATACGCAGTATTTT.